These 26 T cell receptor beta chains originate from one sample sequenced in a study of cytomegalovirus exposure and HLA in healthy donors. Researchers ran the PCR with 60 Vbeta and 13 Jbeta primers. TCRdb's copy holds only in-frame clones and misses some; the assay was immunoSEQ multiplex PCR. The profile shows around 180,000 clones, over 70% of them singletons. The sample consisted of PBMCs. All receptors derive from a boy between 2 and 15 years old in good health and CMV-seronegative.

As to this clone: Compared with germline, one end of the junction differs, possibly owing to a read error. The V call is TRBV7-2, the J call TRBJ1-1; TRBD1 agrees at 11 bases. Germline values: CDR1 SGHTA, CDR2 FQGNSA. The CDR3 covers 15 residues. CDR3 in amino acids: CASSLTIRGQGVMGF. The CDR3 region has the DNA TGTGCCAGCAGCTTAACGATTAGGGGACAGGGGGTCATGGGGTTT.

This clone has just one count. V and J are TRBV19 and TRBJ1-4, with 8 bases fitting TRBD1. Germline CDR1 reads LNHDA; CDR2 reads SQIVND (reference sequence). The V gene end was trimmed by 5 bases and the J gene end by 8 bases; junction bases not matched to a gene: 7. CDR3 length equals 14 residues. The CDR3, as DNA: TGTGCCAGTAGTGCCGACAGGGGCAGGGAAAAACTGTTTTTT. This encodes CASSADRGREKLFF.

CDR3 DNA sequence: TGCACCAGCAGCCAACTATTACAGGGGGGAACTGAAGCTTTCTTT. Its translation is CTSSQLLQGGTEAFF. The gene calls are TRBV1 and TRBJ1-1; TRBD1 is the table's D call and was not checked against the DNA. TRBV1 is tagged as a pseudogene. This CDR3 is 15 amino acids long.

The V and J genes are TRBV11-2 and TRBJ2-1; 8 positions agree with TRBD2. Germline V gives CDR1 SGHAT, CDR2 FQNNGV. Germline trimming cut 5 bases from V and 6 bases from J; bases unmatched to any gene: 12. CDR3 length equals 16 residues. In DNA form, the CDR3 reads TGTGCCAGCAGCGAGGGACCGGGACTAGGACGCAATGAGCAGTTCTTC. Protein: CASSEGPGLGRNEQFF.

The gene calls are TRBV2 and TRBJ1-2; D perhaps matches TRBD1 (6 bases). Germline CDR1 and CDR2: SNHLY and FYNNEI. The CDR3 is made up of 13 amino acids. Trimming removed 6 bases at V and 1 base at J, with 9 bases between. CDR3 coding DNA: TGTGCCAGCAGGCCGGACAGTAACTATGGCTACACCTTC. It encodes CASRPDSNYGYTF.

The CDR3 loop reads CASGLRGSTDTQYF. CDR3 nucleotide sequence: TGTGCTAGTGGTTTGCGGGGGAGCACAGATACGCAGTATTTT. V gene TRBV12-5 combines with J gene TRBJ2-3; D possibly corresponds to TRBD2 (6 bases). Germline loops: CDR1 LGHNT, CDR2 FRNRAP. Trimming left V 2 bases short and J 0 bases short, with 6 bases between. The CDR3 has 14 amino acids.

For the CDR3, the DNA is TGCGCCAGCAGCCAGGGCCAATACAATGAGCAGTTCTTC. This encodes CASSQGQYNEQFF. The rearrangement links TRBV4-3 to TRBJ2-1; no reliable D call. The V gene's germline CDR1 is LGHNA and CDR2 YSLEER. This CDR3 comprises 13 residues. Trimming left V 3 bases short and J 4 bases short, with 7 bases between.

This rearrangement joins TRBV7-7 to TRBJ2-3; TRBD1 is a possible D gene (5 bases). Trimming pared 5 bases from V and 4 bases from J, leaving 13 bases between. This CDR3 region has 14 residues. Per germline, CDR1 SSHAT and CDR2 FNYEAQ (reference sequence). The CDR3: CASSPSQGPDTQYF. Written as DNA, the CDR3 is TGTGCCAGCAGCCCCTCCCAGGGTCCAGATACGCAGTATTTT.

The gene calls are TRBV18 and TRBJ2-5; a possible D gene is TRBD2 (5 bases). The CDR3 totals 13 residues. Germline-derived CDR1 and CDR2 are KGHSH and LQKENI. V lost 6 bases and J 4 bases, leaving 12 bases between the germline ends. Here the CDR3 DNA reads TGTGCCAGCTCGCCCACTAGAGCAGAGACCCAGTACTTC. As protein: CASSPTRAETQYF.

This chain links TRBV4-3 with TRBJ2-4; TRBD1 might be the D (6 bases). Germline values: CDR1 LGHNA, CDR2 YSLEER. The germline V and J ends were trimmed by 1 base and 15 bases, with 16 bases remaining between them. CDR3 length: 13 residues. CDR3 protein: CASSQVDGQPPYF. For the CDR3, the DNA is TGCGCCAGCAGCCAAGTCGACGGACAGCCTCCGTACTTC.

The chain combines TRBV5-6 with TRBJ2-7; D unclear. Trimming pared 0 bases from V and 1 base from J, leaving 5 bases between. This CDR3 region has 13 residues. Per the germline V gene, CDR1 is SGHDT and CDR2 is YYEEEE. CDR3 sequence (DNA): TGTGCCAGCAGCTTGGCAGGATCCTACGAGCAGTACGTC. Translation gives CASSLAGSYEQYV.

This clone was seen more than once but under ten times. The chain joins TRBV7-2 to TRBJ2-1; 9 bases align to TRBD2. CDR1 and CDR2 (germline): SGHTA, FQGNSA. V was clipped by 1 base and J by 7 bases; unmatched bases: 8. This CDR3 has 16 amino acids. The CDR3 DNA follows: TGTGCCAGCAGCTTAGATTTTGGCGGGAGGGTTAATGAGCAGTTCTTC. This gives the protein CASSLDFGGRVNEQFF.

V usage is TRBV11-2 and J usage is TRBJ1-1; D might be TRBD1 (5 bases). In germline, CDR1 is SGHAT, CDR2 FQNNGV. The CDR3 contains 16 residues. V lost 5 bases and J 3 bases, leaving 19 bases between the germline ends. The CDR3 here is CASSTTFWRGDTEAFF. CDR3 DNA sequence: TGTGCCAGCAGCACTACTTTCTGGAGGGGTGACACTGAAGCTTTCTTT.

The gene calls are TRBV5-1 and TRBJ2-2; 8 nucleotides agree with TRBD2. Germline loops: CDR1 SGHRS, CDR2 YFSETQ. There are 15 residues in the CDR3. Unmatched junction bases numbered 1, after V lost 2 bases and J lost 1 base. CDR3 sequence: CASSFTSGNTGELFF. In DNA form, the CDR3 reads TGCGCCAGCAGCTTTACTAGCGGGAACACCGGGGAGCTGTTTTTT.

V gene TRBV19 combines with J gene TRBJ1-5, with D maybe TRBD1 (5 bases). With 9 bases removed from V and 4 bases from J, the gap between germline ends came to 19 bases. The CDR3 length is 15 residues. Per germline, CDR1 LNHDA and CDR2 SQIVND (reference sequence). CDR3 amino acids: CASHDPRQYNQPQHF. As DNA, the CDR3 is TGTGCCAGCCACGACCCTAGACAGTATAATCAGCCCCAGCATTTT.

The rearrangement links TRBV30 to TRBJ2-3; possibly TRBD1 for D (5 bases). From germline, CDR1 is GTSNPN and CDR2 SVGIG (reference sequence). V was shortened by 7 bases and J by 2 bases, with 13 bases between the two germline ends. The CDR3 totals 13 residues. The CDR3 bases are TGTGCCTCCGACAGTTTCAACACAGATACGCAGTATTTT. It translates to CASDSFNTDTQYF.

J is TRBJ2-3 and V is TRBV11-2; D is perhaps TRBD2 (5 bases). Trimming removed 4 bases at V and 0 bases at J, with 17 bases between. The CDR3 length is 17 residues. Germline CDR1 reads SGHAT; CDR2 reads FQNNGV. The CDR3 nucleotides read TGTGCCAGCAGCTCAGTCCTGTCTGCGGGCAGCACAGATACGCAGTATTTT. As protein: CASSSVLSAGSTDTQYF.

CDR3 in DNA: TGTGCCAGCAGCTTAGTACCCGGAGGCACTGAAGCTTTCTTT. Encoded protein: CASSLVPGGTEAFF. This rearrangement joins TRBV7-9 to TRBJ1-1; D unresolved. V was pared by 1 base and J by 4 bases, with 10 bases between. Germline V gene lookup returns CDR1 SEHNR and CDR2 FQNEAQ (reference sequence). The CDR3 extends over 14 amino acids.

This clone was detected a few times. The chain is built from TRBV30 and TRBJ1-1; D call uncertain. Per germline, CDR1 GTSNPN and CDR2 SVGIG (reference sequence). The CDR3 covers 15 residues. The V and J ends lost 0 bases and 4 bases respectively, with 15 bases between them. CDR3 in DNA: TGTGCCTGGAGTGTAAACCGGGGAAGAGGCACTGAAGCTTTCTTT. Its translation is CAWSVNRGRGTEAFF. Filled out from reference TRBV30 and TRBJ1-1, the complete variable domain reads SQTIHQWPATLVQPVGSPLSLECTVEGTSNPNLYWYRQAAGRGLQLLFYSVGIGQISSEVPQNLSASRPQDRQFILSSKKLLLSDSGFYLCAWSVNRGRGTEAFFGQGTRLTVV.

The chain uses TRBV23-1 and TRBJ1-1; D not resolved. TRBV23-1 carries the ORF label, with uncertain function. The CDR3 runs to 14 residues. V gave up 8 bases and J gave up 0 bases, with 13 bases separating them. DNA of the CDR3: TGCGCCAGCGGTAGCGCGGGGATGAACACTGAAGCTTTCTTT. Translated, it gives CASGSAGMNTEAFF.

The chain is built from TRBV30 and TRBJ1-1; 8 bases match TRBD1. Germline values: CDR1 GTSNPN, CDR2 SVGIG (reference sequence). The length of the CDR3 is 13 residues. V was clipped by 5 bases and J by 4 bases; unmatched bases: 6. The CDR3 nucleotides read TGTGCCTGGCGCAAACAGGGGGGCACTGAAGCTTTCTTT. Amino acid sequence: CAWRKQGGTEAFF.

This chain links TRBV5-1 with TRBJ2-2, with 12 bases identical to TRBD2. The V gene end was trimmed by 2 bases and the J gene end by 6 bases; junction bases not matched to a gene: 2. Germline V CDR1 and CDR2: SGHRS, YFSETQ. This CDR3 is 15 amino acids long. Here the CDR3 DNA reads TGCGCCAGCAGCTTAGGACTAGCGGGGCCCGGGGAGCTGTTTTTT. Protein sequence: CASSLGLAGPGELFF.

V and J are TRBV9 and TRBJ2-2, with 7 bases aligning to TRBD2. The CDR3 runs 16 residues. Losses at the gene ends were 0 bases for V and 2 bases for J; bases not matched to a gene: 4. Germline-derived CDR1 and CDR2 are SGDLS and YYNGEE. For the CDR3, the DNA is TGTGCCAGCAGCGTAGGGCTAGCGGATAACACCGGGGAGCTGTTTTTT. Its protein is CASSVGLADNTGELFF.

This sequence joins TRBV2 and TRBJ2-5; 10 bases align to TRBD2. CDR3 size: 20 residues. The germline V gene has CDR1 SNHLY and CDR2 FYNNEI. Losses at the gene ends were 2 bases for V and 4 bases for J; bases not matched to a gene: 19. The CDR3 DNA sequence: TGTGCCAGCAGTGAAAGGTTAGGCATTCCTAGCGGGAGAGTATCAGAGACCCAGTACTTC. Its translation is CASSERLGIPSGRVSETQYF.

This clone has only one observation. J is TRBJ1-1 and V is TRBV2; TRBD1 matches 9 bases. This CDR3 is built from 15 residues. The V and J ends lost 6 bases and 4 bases, in that order; junction bases with no gene match: 9. CDR1 and CDR2 (germline): SNHLY, FYNNEI. The CDR3 region has the DNA TGTGCCAGCAGGACGACAGGGGGTATGACCACTGAAGCTTTCTTT. Encoded protein: CASRTTGGMTTEAFF. Supplemented by reference TRBV2 and TRBJ1-1, the full variable domain reads EPEVTQTPSHQVTQMGQEVILRCVPISNHLYFYWYRQILGQKVEFLVSFYNNEISEKSEIFDDQFSVERPDGSNFTLKIRSTKLEDSAMYFCASRTTGGMTTEAFFGQGTRLTVV.

The chain links TRBV7-9 to TRBJ1-4; no clear D gene. CDR1 SEHNR and CDR2 FQNEAQ come from the germline V gene (reference sequence). CDR3 length: 17 residues. Trimming stripped 5 bases from V and 3 bases from J, with 19 bases between. The CDR3 DNA reads TGTGCCAGCAGCCCTGGGGTGGGGAGGAGTGCTAATGAAAAACTGTTTTTT. Protein: CASSPGVGRSANEKLFF.